Following are 22 T cell receptor beta chains from one sample sequenced in a study of CD8 T cells in Susac syndrome (dated by TCRdb to between 2018 and 2021). The method was the immunoSEQ multiplex PCR assay. RNA was extracted using the RNeasy kit, and about 0.5 to 1 ug of the RNA was reverse transcribed with random hexamers. Through fastp at Q25 and MiXCR, TCRdb rebuilt clones from the public reads, retaining in-frame beta chains. Entries that share a CDR3 protein sequence are merged under the most common genes and DNA. The sample table shows some 250,000 distinct CDR3 sequences, and almost 97% are seen once. The ten largest clones take up less than 0.11% of the sample. The source material was CD4+ T cells from PBMCs. Source of these receptors: a human donor with Susac syndrome.

The gene calls are TRBV23-1 and TRBJ1-5; 8 positions match TRBD1. Being an ORF, TRBV23-1 has a function that is uncertain. J gave up 5 bases and V 3 bases, and 12 bases lay outside the gene matches. This CDR3 region has 17 residues. The CDR3 region has the DNA TGCGCCAGCAGTCATCTGGGAGACAGGGGATACGATCAGCCCCAGCATTTT. Translation: CASSHLGDRGYDQPQHF.

Only one count was recorded for this clonotype. The V gene is TRBV30, the J gene TRBJ2-3; D uncertain. Looked up from germline, CDR1 is GTSNPN and CDR2 is SVGIG (reference sequence). Between the trimmed V and J ends, which lost 2 bases and 0 bases, there was a span of 12 bases. The CDR3 totals 15 residues. The CDR3 nucleotides read TGTGCCTGGAGTTACGCGATCACTAGCACAGATACGCAGTATTTT. Residues: CAWSYAITSTDTQYF.

The rearrangement uses TRBV12-3 or TRBV12-4 and TRBJ2-3; D may be TRBD1 (6 bases). Trimming removed 2 bases at V and 3 bases at J, with 9 bases between. This CDR3 has 14 amino acids. CDR3 DNA sequence: TGTGCCAGCAGTTTAAACAGGGATACAGATACGCAGTATTTT. Protein: CASSLNRDTDTQYF.

The V gene is TRBV29-1, the J gene TRBJ1-1, with no clear D. Between the trimmed V and J ends, which lost 1 base and 1 base, there was a span of 19 bases. Germline V gene lookup returns CDR1 SQVTM and CDR2 ANQGSEA. The CDR3 covers 17 residues. CDR3 coding DNA: TGCAGCGTTGAAGGGTCAGGACGGAGGTTCGCGAACACTGAAGCTTTCTTT. Its protein product is CSVEGSGRRFANTEAFF.

The chain carries TRBV7-3 and TRBJ2-2, with 10 bases matching TRBD2. V shed 6 bases, J shed 3 bases, and the junction held 7 bases outside the gene matches. The CDR3 loop spans 16 amino acids. Germline CDR1 is SGHTA and CDR2 is FQGTGA. CDR3 in amino acids: CASRKSGRADTGELFF. The CDR3 DNA is TGTGCCAGCAGAAAAAGCGGGAGGGCCGACACCGGGGAGCTGTTTTTT.

This clonotype was picked up one time. V gene TRBV28 combines with J gene TRBJ2-3; D unresolved. Germline V gives CDR1 MDHEN, CDR2 SYDVKM. With 3 bases removed from V and 8 bases from J, the gap between germline ends came to 9 bases. The CDR3 has 12 amino acids. The CDR3 sequence is CASSFVRSTQYF. As DNA, the CDR3 is TGTGCCAGCAGTTTTGTTAGGAGTACGCAGTATTTT.

V and J are TRBV9 and TRBJ1-1; D unresolved. The V gene's germline CDR1 is SGDLS and CDR2 YYNGEE. There are 15 residues in the CDR3. Trimming took off 0 bases at V and 3 bases at J, with 12 bases between the two ends. CDR3 amino acids: CASSVEPVSDTEAFF. The CDR3 nucleotides read TGTGCCAGCAGCGTAGAGCCAGTGTCGGACACTGAAGCTTTCTTT.

J is TRBJ2-2 and V is TRBV3-1; TRBD1 is a possible D gene (5 bases). The CDR3 consists of 13 residues. V lost 0 bases and J lost 9, with 8 bases in between. Germline-derived CDR1 and CDR2 are LGHDT and YNNKEL (reference sequence). CDR3 region: CASSQDGARELFF. In DNA form, the CDR3 reads TGTGCCAGCAGCCAAGATGGGGCCCGGGAGCTGTTTTTT.

The genes are TRBV24-1 and TRBJ2-1; D might be TRBD1 (7 bases). Between the trimmed V and J ends, which lost 9 bases and 3 bases, there was a span of 14 bases. The CDR3 covers 14 residues. The germline V gene encodes CDR1 KGHDR and CDR2 SFDVKD. The CDR3 protein is CATSRGELYNEQFF. CDR3 sequence (DNA): TGTGCCACCTCCAGGGGGGAACTCTACAATGAGCAGTTCTTC.

The V and J genes are TRBV2 and TRBJ2-7; D remains unclear. Trimming removed 3 bases from V and 5 bases from J, with 14 bases in between. Germline V gene data show CDR1 as SNHLY and CDR2 as FYNNEI. The CDR3 runs to 14 residues. CDR3 loop: CASSDQATFHEQYF. The CDR3 bases are TGTGCCAGCAGTGATCAGGCGACGTTTCACGAGCAGTACTTC.

This clonotype was picked up one time. In DNA, the CDR3 is TGCGCCAGCAGCCACCCCGGGACTAGCGGTATCAGCTCCTACGAGCAGTACTTC. Its translation is CASSHPGTSGISSYEQYF. V usage is TRBV5-1 and J usage is TRBJ2-7; the match to TRBD2 covers 11 bases. V lost 4 bases and J lost 0; bases outside the gene matches: 12. The germline CDR1 and CDR2 sequences are SGHRS and YFSETQ. The CDR3 consists of 18 residues.

The chain employs TRBV6-6 and TRBJ2-5; no clear D. CDR1 MNHNY and CDR2 SVGAGI come from the germline V gene (reference sequence). With 3 bases removed from V and 1 base from J, the gap between germline ends came to 6 bases. The CDR3 is 13 residues long. CDR3 region: CASSYRSQETQYF. CDR3 DNA sequence: TGTGCCAGCAGTTATCGGTCCCAAGAGACCCAGTACTTC.

The J gene is TRBJ1-2, the V gene TRBV9; TRBD1 matches 7 bases. The CDR3 has 13 amino acids. Trimming removed 3 bases from V and 6 bases from J; junction bases left unmatched: 5. The germline gives CDR1 SGDLS, CDR2 YYNGEE. The CDR3 coding sequence is TGTGCCAGCAGCGCGACAGGGAACGATGGCTACACCTTC. Protein product: CASSATGNDGYTF.

The chain uses TRBV18 and TRBJ2-7, with 7 bases fitting TRBD2. The CDR3 spans 13 residues. V lost 6 bases and J lost 4; bases outside the gene matches: 6. The germline V gene encodes CDR1 KGHSH and CDR2 LQKENI. The CDR3, as DNA: TGTGCCAGCTCCGCGGGAGAATGGTACGAGCAGTACTTC. Its translation: CASSAGEWYEQYF.

V and J are TRBV28 and TRBJ2-5; 7 nucleotides align to TRBD1. Germline V gives CDR1 MDHEN, CDR2 SYDVKM. The CDR3 runs to 14 residues. V was clipped by 6 bases and J by 5 bases; unmatched bases: 9. CDR3 DNA: TGTGCCAGCAGGAACAGGGGATTGGGGGAGACCCAGTACTTC. Translating gives CASRNRGLGETQYF.

The chain has TRBV29-1 and TRBJ2-7; D is possibly TRBD2 (5 bases). The CDR3 contains 12 residues. Germline V CDR1 and CDR2: SQVTM, ANQGSEA. Trimming pared 6 bases from V and 2 bases from J, leaving 11 bases between. The CDR3 sequence: CSVLDGTYEQYF. CDR3 bases: TGCAGCGTACTGGACGGGACCTACGAGCAGTACTTC.

The chain couples TRBV10-3 to TRBJ1-5; D ambiguous. Trimming pared 4 bases from V and 2 bases from J, leaving 12 bases between. Germline lookup yields CDR1 ENHRY and CDR2 SYGVKD. The CDR3 consists of 15 residues. CDR3 in DNA: TGTGCCATCAGTGGGTCTGGAGTTGGCAATCAGCCCCAGCATTTT. Amino acid sequence: CAISGSGVGNQPQHF.

The chain is built from TRBV5-1 and TRBJ2-6; 8 bases match TRBD1. CDR1 and CDR2 from the germline V gene are SGHRS and YFSETQ. The CDR3 runs to 18 residues. V was clipped by 0 bases and J by 1 base; unmatched bases: 6. The CDR3 DNA sequence: TGCGCCAGCAGCTTGGGTCCGGACAGGGCTTCTGGGGCCAACGTCCTGACTTTC. It translates to CASSLGPDRASGANVLTF.

This clonotype was observed once. The rearrangement links TRBV23-1 to TRBJ2-4, with a tentative D call TRBD1 (5 bases). TRBV23-1 is flagged as an ORF with uncertain function. Trimming removed 4 bases from V and 6 bases from J, with 13 bases in between. The CDR3 extends over 14 amino acids. The CDR3 bases are TGCGCCAGCAGTCCAGCCCGAGACAGAAACATTCAGTACTTC. This gives the protein CASSPARDRNIQYF.

The genes are TRBV6-5 and TRBJ2-3, with 8 bases fitting TRBD2. With V trimmed by 2 bases and J by 8 bases, 15 bases remained unmatched. Germline CDR1 MNHEY, CDR2 SVGAGI. The CDR3 has 17 residues. CDR3 region: CASSYRISGNKLGTQYF. In DNA, the CDR3 is TGTGCCAGCAGTTACAGAATTAGCGGGAACAAGTTAGGTACGCAGTATTTT.

CDR3 protein: CASSERVAGAEFF. The CDR3 DNA sequence: TGTGCCAGCAGCGAACGAGTAGCGGGAGCGGAGTTCTTC. V usage is TRBV5-8 and J usage is TRBJ2-1; 9 bases line up with TRBD2. The CDR3 totals 13 residues. CDR1 is SGHTS and CDR2 is YDEGEE in the germline V gene. The junction had 10 bases not matched to a gene; V was cut back by 4 bases and J by 14 bases.

The gene calls are TRBV20-1 and TRBJ2-7, with D possibly being TRBD1 or TRBD2 (5 bases each). Germline lookup yields CDR1 DFQATT and CDR2 SNEGSKA (reference sequence). The CDR3 extends over 15 amino acids. V was trimmed by 3 bases and J by 2 bases, leaving 17 bases between them. The CDR3 reads CSARRGTARAYEQYF. The CDR3 nucleotides are TGCAGTGCTAGGAGGGGTACAGCGAGGGCCTACGAGCAGTACTTC.